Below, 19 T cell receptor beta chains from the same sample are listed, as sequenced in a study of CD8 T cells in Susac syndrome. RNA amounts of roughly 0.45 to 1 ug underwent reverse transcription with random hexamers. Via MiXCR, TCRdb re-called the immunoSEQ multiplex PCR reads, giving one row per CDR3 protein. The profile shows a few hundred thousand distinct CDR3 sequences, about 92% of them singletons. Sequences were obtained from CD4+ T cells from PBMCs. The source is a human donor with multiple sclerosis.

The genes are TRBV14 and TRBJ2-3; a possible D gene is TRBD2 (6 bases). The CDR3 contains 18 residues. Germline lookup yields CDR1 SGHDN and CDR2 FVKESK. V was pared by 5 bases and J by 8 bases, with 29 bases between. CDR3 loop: CASSTQLFGGPAGGTQYF. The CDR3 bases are TGTGCCAGCAGCACCCAACTTTTCGGGGGTCCCGCCGGGGGTACGCAGTATTTT.

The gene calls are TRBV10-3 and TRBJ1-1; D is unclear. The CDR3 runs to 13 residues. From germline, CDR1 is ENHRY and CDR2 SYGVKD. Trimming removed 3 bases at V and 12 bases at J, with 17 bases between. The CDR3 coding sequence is TGTGCCATCAGTGACCTCAAGGGCAGCGGACCTTTCTTT. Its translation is CAISDLKGSGPFF.

CDR3 loop: CASSPSGNTQETQYF. In DNA form, the CDR3 reads TGTGCCAGCTCACCTAGCGGTAATACACAAGAGACCCAGTACTTC. This chain uses TRBV18 with TRBJ2-5; TRBD2 might be the D (6 bases). The ends were cut back, 3 bases at V and 2 bases at J, with 13 bases in the middle. Germline V CDR1 and CDR2: KGHSH, LQKENI. CDR3 length: 15 amino acids.

In DNA, the CDR3 is TGTGCCAGCAGTCCCCTCGTAACGGGGAACACTGAAGCTTTCTTT. This translates into CASSPLVTGNTEAFF. The chain is built from TRBV6-5 and TRBJ1-1; D is ambiguous. The germline CDR1 and CDR2 sequences are MNHEY and SVGAGI. Trimming cost V 5 bases and J 1 base, with 14 bases left between them. This CDR3 region has 15 residues.

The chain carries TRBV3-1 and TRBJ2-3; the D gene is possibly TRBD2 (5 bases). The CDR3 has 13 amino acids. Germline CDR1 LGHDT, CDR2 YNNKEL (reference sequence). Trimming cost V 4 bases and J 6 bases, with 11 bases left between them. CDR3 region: CASSLLVSDTQYF. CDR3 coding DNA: TGTGCCAGCAGCCTACTAGTATCGGATACGCAGTATTTT.

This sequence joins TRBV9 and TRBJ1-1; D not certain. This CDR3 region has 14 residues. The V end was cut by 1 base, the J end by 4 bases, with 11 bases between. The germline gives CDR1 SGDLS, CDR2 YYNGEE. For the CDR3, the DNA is TGTGCCAGCAGCGTACTCGGGGAAGGCACTGAAGCTTTCTTT. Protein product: CASSVLGEGTEAFF.

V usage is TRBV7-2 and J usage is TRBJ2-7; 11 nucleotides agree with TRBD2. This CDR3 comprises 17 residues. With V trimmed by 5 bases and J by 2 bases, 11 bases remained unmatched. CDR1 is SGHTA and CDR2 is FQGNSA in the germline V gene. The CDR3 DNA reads TGTGCCAGCAGCGTCCAATCCATAGCGGGAGGGCCCTACGAGCAGTACTTC. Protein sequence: CASSVQSIAGGPYEQYF. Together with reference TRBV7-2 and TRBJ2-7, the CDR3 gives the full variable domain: GAGVSQSPSNKVTEKGKDVELRCDPISGHTALYWYRQSLGQGLEFLIYFQGNSAPDKSGLPSDRFSAERTGGSVSTLTIQRTQQEDSAVYLCASSVQSIAGGPYEQYFGPGTRLTVT.

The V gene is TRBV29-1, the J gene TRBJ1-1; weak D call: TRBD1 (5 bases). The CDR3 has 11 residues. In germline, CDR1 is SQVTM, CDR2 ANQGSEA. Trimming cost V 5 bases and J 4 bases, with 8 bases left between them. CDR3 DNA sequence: TGCAGCGTTCGGAGGGGCACTGAAGCTTTCTTT. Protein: CSVRRGTEAFF.

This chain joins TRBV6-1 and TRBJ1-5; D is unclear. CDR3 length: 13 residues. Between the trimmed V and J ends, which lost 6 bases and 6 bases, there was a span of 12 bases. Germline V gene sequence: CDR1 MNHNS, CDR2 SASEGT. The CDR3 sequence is CASREPGPQPQHF. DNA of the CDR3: TGTGCCAGCAGGGAACCTGGGCCTCAGCCCCAGCATTTT.

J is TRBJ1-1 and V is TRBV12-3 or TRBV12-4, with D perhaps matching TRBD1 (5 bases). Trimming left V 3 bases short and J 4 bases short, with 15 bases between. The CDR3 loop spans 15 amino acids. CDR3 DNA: TGTGCCAGCAGTTTTTGGGGGGACGGGGCCACTGAAGCTTTCTTT. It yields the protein CASSFWGDGATEAFF.

Here the CDR3 reads CASSQRHQNTEAFF. CDR3 coding DNA: TGTGCCAGCAGCCAACGACACCAGAACACTGAAGCTTTCTTT. This rearrangement joins TRBV3-1 to TRBJ1-1; D not resolved. V was trimmed by 2 bases and J by 1 base, leaving 8 bases between them. This CDR3 contains 14 residues. From germline, CDR1 is LGHDT and CDR2 YNNKEL (reference sequence).

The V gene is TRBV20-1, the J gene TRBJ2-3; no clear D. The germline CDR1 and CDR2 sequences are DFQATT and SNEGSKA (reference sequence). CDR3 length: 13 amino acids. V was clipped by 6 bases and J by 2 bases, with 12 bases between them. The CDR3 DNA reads TGCAGTGCCGCCACCCGGAACACAGATACGCAGTATTTT. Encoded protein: CSAATRNTDTQYF.

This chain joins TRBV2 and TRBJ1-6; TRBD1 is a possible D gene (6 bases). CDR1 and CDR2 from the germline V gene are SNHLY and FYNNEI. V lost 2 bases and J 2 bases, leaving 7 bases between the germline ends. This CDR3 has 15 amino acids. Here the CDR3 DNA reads TGTGCCAGCAGTGAACGACAGGCCTATAATTCACCCCTCCACTTT. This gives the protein CASSERQAYNSPLHF.

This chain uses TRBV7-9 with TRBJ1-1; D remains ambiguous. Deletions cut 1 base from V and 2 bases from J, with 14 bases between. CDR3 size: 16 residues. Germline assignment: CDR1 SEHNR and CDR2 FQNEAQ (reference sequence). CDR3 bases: TGTGCCAGCAGCTTAGACCTTACCGGGAGTAACACTGAAGCTTTCTTT. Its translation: CASSLDLTGSNTEAFF.

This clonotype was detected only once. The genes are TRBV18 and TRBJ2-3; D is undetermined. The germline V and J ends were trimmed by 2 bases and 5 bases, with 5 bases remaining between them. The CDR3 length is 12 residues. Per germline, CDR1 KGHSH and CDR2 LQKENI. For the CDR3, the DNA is TGTGCCAGCTCACCAAACAGAGATACGCAGTATTTT. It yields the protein CASSPNRDTQYF.

The CDR3 sequence is CASSRSGWYQETQYF. The CDR3 coding sequence is TGTGCCAGCAGCCGTTCCGGATGGTACCAAGAGACCCAGTACTTC. The V and J genes are TRBV14 and TRBJ2-5; no clear D gene. Deletions cut 4 bases from V and 0 bases from J, with 12 bases between. Germline V gene lookup returns CDR1 SGHDN and CDR2 FVKESK. The CDR3 has 15 amino acids.

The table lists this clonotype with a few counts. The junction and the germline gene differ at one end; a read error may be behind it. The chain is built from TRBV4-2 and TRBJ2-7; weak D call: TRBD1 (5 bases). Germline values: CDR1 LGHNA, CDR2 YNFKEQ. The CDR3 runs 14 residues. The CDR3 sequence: CASSQEESGYGQYF. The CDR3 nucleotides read TGTGCCAGCAGCCAAGAAGAGTCAGGGTACGGGCAGTACTTC.

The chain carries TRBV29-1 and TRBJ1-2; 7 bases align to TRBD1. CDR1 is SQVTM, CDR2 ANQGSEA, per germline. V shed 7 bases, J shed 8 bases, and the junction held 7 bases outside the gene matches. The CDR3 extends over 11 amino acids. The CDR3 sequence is CSGGDRGGYTF. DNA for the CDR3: TGCAGCGGCGGGGACAGAGGCGGCTACACCTTC.

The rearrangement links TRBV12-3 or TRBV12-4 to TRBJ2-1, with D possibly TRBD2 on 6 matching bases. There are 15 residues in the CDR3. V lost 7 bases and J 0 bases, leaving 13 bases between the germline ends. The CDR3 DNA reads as TGTGCCAGCACTCCCGTGGGGGGCTCCTACAATGAGCAGTTCTTC. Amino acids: CASTPVGGSYNEQFF.